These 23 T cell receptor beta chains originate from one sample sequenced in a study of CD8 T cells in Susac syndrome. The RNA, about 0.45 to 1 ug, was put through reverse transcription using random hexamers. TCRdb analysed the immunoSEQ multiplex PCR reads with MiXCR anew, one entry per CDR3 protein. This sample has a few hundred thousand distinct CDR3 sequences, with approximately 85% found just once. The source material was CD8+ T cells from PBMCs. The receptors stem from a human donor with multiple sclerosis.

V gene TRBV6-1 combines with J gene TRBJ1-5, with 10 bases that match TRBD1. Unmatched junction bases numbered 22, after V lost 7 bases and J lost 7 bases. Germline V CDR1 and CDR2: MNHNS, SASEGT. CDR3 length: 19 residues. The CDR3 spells CASKPIGTGERGQDQPQHF. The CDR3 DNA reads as TGTGCCAGCAAACCTATAGGGACAGGGGAGAGGGGCCAAGACCAGCCCCAGCATTTT.

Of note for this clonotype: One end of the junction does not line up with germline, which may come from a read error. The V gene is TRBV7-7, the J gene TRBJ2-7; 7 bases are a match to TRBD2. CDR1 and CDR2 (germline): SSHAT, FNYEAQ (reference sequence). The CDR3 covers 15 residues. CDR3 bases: TGTGCTAGCAGCTTAGGAGAGACTAGCATCTACGAGCAGTACTTC. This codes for CASSLGETSIYEQYF.

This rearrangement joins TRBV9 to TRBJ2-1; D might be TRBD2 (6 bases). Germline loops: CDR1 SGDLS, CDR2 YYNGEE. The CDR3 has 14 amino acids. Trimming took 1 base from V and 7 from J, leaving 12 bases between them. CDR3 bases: TGTGCCAGCAGCGTAATGGTGGGAGGTAATGAGCAGTTCTTC. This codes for CASSVMVGGNEQFF.

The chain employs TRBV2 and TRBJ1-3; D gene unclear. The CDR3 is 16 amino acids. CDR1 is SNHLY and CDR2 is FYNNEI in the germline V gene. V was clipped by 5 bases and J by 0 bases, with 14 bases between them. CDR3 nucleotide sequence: TGTGCCAGCAGTAAACCAACAGCCAGCTCTGGAAACACCATATATTTT. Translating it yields CASSKPTASSGNTIYF.

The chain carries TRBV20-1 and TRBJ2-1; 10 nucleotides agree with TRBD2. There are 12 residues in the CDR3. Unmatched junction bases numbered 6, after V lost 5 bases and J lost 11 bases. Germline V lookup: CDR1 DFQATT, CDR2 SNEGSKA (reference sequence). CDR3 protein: CSALAGDYKQFF. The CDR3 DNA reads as TGCAGTGCTCTAGCGGGGGACTATAAGCAGTTCTTC.

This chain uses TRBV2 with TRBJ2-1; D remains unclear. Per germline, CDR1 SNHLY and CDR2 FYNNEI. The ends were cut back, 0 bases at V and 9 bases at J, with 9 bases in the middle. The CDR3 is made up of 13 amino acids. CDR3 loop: CASSEAQKGEQFF. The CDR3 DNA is TGTGCCAGCAGTGAAGCGCAAAAGGGTGAGCAGTTCTTC.

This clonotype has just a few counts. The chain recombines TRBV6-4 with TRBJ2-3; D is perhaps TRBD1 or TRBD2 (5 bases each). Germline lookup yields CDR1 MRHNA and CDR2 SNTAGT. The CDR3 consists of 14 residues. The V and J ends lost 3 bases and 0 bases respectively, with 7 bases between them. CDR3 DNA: TGTGCCAGCAGTGAGGGGGACAGCACAGATACGCAGTATTTT. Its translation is CASSEGDSTDTQYF.

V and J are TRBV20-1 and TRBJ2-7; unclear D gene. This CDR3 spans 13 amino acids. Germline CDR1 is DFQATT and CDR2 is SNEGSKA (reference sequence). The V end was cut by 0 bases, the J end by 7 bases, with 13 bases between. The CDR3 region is CSARERTVLEQYF. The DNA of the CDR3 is TGCAGTGCTAGAGAGAGAACAGTACTTGAGCAGTACTTC.

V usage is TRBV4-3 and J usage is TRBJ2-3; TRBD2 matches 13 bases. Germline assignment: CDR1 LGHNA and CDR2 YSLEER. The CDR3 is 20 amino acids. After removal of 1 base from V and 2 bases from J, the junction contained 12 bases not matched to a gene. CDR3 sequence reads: CASSQVPGLAGLLITDTQYF. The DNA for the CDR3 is TGCGCCAGCAGCCAAGTCCCGGGACTAGCGGGACTTCTTATCACAGATACGCAGTATTTT.

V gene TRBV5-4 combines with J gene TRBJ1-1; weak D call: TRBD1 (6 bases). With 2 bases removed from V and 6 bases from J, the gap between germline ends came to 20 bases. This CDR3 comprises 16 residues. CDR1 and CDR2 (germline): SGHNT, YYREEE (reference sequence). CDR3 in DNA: TGTGCCAGCAGCTTCAGTAGTGGGACACGAGGCCCTGAAGCTTTCTTT. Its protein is CASSFSSGTRGPEAFF.

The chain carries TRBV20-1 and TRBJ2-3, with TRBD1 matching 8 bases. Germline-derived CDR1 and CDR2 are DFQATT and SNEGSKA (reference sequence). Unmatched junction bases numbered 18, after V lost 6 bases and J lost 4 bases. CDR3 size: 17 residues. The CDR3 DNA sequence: TGCAGTGCAAAGAGCCCTTCGACAGGGGTGATCGCAGATACGCAGTATTTT. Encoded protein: CSAKSPSTGVIADTQYF.

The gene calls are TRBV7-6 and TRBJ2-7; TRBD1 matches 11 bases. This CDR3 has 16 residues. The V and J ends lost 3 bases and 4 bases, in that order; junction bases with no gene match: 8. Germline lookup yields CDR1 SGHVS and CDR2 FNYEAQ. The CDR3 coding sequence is TGTGCCAGCAGCTTTGGGACAGGGGGAAGTAGGTACGAGCAGTACTTC. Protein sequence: CASSFGTGGSRYEQYF.

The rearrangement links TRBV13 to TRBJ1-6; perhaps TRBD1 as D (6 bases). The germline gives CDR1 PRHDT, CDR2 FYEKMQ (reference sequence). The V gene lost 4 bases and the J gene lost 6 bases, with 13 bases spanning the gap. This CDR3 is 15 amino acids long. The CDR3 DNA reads TGTGCCAGCAGCTCCGGGGGGCTGGCTAATTCACCCCTCCACTTT. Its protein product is CASSSGGLANSPLHF.

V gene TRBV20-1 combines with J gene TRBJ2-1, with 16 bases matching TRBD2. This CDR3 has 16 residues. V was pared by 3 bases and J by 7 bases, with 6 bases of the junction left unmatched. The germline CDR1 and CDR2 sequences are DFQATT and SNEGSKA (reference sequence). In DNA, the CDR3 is TGCAGTGCTAGCCTGGGACTAGCGGGAGGGCCGAATGAGCAGTTCTTC. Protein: CSASLGLAGGPNEQFF.

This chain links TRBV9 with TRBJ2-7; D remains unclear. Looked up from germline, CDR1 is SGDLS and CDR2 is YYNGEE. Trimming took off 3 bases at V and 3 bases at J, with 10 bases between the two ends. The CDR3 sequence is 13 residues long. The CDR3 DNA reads TGTGCCAGCAGCGGAGTAGACGGCTACGAGCAGTACTTC. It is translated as CASSGVDGYEQYF.

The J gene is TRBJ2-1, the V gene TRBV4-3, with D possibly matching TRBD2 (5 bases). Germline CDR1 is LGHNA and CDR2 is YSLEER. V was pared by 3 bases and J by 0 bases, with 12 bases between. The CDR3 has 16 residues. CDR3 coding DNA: TGCGCCAGCAGCCAGAGCAGCGGAAGCTCCTACAATGAGCAGTTCTTC. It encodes CASSQSSGSSYNEQFF.

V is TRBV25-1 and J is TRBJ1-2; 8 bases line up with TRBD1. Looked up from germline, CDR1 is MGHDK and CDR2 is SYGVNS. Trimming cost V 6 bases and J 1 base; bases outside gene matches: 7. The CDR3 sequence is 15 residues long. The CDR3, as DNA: TGTGCCAGCAGAGCCAGGGGGCCTGTTAACTATGGCTACACCTTC. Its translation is CASRARGPVNYGYTF.

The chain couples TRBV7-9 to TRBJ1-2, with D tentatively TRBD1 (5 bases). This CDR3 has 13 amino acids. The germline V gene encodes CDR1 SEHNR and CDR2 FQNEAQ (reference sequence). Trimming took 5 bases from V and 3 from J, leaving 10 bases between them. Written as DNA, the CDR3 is TGTGCCAGCAGCGCGGGCAGGGACTATGGCTACACCTTC. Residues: CASSAGRDYGYTF. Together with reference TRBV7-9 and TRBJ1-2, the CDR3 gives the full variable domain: DTGVSQNPRHKITKRGQNVTFRCDPISEHNRLYWYRQTLGQGPEFLTYFQNEAQLEKSRLLSDRFSAERPKGSFSTLEIQRTEQGDSAMYLCASSAGRDYGYTFGSGTRLTVV.

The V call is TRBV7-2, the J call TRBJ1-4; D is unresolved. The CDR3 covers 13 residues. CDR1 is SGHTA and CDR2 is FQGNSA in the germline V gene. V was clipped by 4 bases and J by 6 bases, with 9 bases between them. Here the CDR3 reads CASSWPQDEKLFF. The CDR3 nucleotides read TGTGCCAGCAGCTGGCCTCAGGATGAAAAACTGTTTTTT.

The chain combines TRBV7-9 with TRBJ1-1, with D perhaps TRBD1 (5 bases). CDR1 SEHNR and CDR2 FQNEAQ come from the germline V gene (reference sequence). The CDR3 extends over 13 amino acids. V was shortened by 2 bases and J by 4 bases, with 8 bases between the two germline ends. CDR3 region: CASSLPGTTEAFF. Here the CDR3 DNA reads TGTGCCAGCAGCTTACCAGGGACCACTGAAGCTTTCTTT.

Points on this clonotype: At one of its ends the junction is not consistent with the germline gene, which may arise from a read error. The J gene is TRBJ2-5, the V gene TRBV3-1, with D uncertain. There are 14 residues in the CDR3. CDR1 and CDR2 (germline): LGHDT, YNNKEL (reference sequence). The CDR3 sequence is CGSSQIVGQETQYF. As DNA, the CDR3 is TGTGGCAGCAGCCAAATCGTGGGGCAAGAGACCCAGTACTTC.

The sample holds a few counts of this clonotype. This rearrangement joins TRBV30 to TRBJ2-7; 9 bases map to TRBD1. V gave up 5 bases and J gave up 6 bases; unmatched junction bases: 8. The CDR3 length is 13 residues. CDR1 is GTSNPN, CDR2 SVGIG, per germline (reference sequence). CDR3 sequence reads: CAWAADRGVEQYF. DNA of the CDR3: TGTGCCTGGGCCGCGGACAGGGGAGTCGAGCAGTACTTC.

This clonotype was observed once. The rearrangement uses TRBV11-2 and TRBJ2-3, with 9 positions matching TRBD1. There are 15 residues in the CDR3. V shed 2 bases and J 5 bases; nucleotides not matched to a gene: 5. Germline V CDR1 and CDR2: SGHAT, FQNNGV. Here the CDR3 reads CASSLSTGGIDTQYF. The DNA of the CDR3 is TGTGCCAGCAGCTTATCGACAGGGGGAATAGATACGCAGTATTTT.